A selection of T cell receptor beta chains follows, all from one sample in a study of cytomegalovirus exposure and HLA in healthy donors. Using immunoSEQ multiplex PCR, the repertoire was profiled, and TCRdb retains in-frame clones only, with some absent. Of roughly 150,000 clones in the sample, 76% were seen once. The sample comprised PBMCs. These receptors were obtained from a man aged 35-49 years in good health and CMV-seronegative. CDR3s include the opening cysteine and the closing phenylalanine or tryptophan. Clone size is shown for a subset of rows, as once, few, many or a class of expanded clone.

cdr3_aa	clone_size	v_call	j_call
CAWSALRPHYEQYF	.	TRBV30	.
CASSLGQGHEQYF	.	TRBV5-1	TRBJ2-7
CASGRDPNTGELFF	.	TRBV7-9	TRBJ2-2
CASSLGQGYGYTF	few	TRBV7-3	TRBJ1-2
CASGQGPGEQYF	.	TRBV2	TRBJ2-7
CASSYGAGGLTGELFF	.	TRBV6-5	TRBJ2-2
CASSGQRGSSGHEQYF	.	TRBV9	.
CASSRQGYEQYF	once	TRBV6-6	TRBJ2-7
CASSEYGRFYEQYF	.	TRBV25-1	TRBJ2-7
CASSPGGLAANEQFF	.	TRBV7-9	TRBJ2-1
CASSGGGLGTDTQYF	.	TRBV2	TRBJ2-3
CATSMETGPDEQYF	.	TRBV15	TRBJ2-7
CASSSRQDNEQFF	.	TRBV11-1	TRBJ2-1
CASSPRARGETQYF	.	TRBV7-3	TRBJ2-5
CASSSPGGSLYTF	once	TRBV6-6	TRBJ1-2
CASSPTGDQPQHF	once	TRBV11-3	TRBJ1-5
CASSISGTDLYEQYF	.	TRBV7-3	TRBJ2-7
CASSSKRDRGEKLFF	.	TRBV6-5	TRBJ1-4
CASRETPLPTEQYF	.	TRBV6-5	TRBJ2-7
CAWSVKGSRGGETQYF	once	TRBV30	TRBJ2-5
CASSPGLAGAPTGELFF	.	TRBV7-3	TRBJ2-2
CASSDRRLTNEKLFF	.	TRBV25-1	TRBJ1-4
CASSQSTDTQYF	few	TRBV7-2	TRBJ2-3
CASSQEQRGVTDTQYF	.	TRBV4-3	TRBJ2-3
CASSLENNEAFF	once	TRBV5-1	TRBJ1-1
CASRSTGGVNTEAFF	once	TRBV25-1	TRBJ1-1
CASSQLHSGSGETQYF	few	TRBV4-3	TRBJ2-5
CASSSSASRGRENTEAFF	.	TRBV7-9	TRBJ1-1
CSVPTGGLDTQYF	few	TRBV29-1	TRBJ2-3
CASQEAAYNEQFF	once	TRBV19	TRBJ2-1
CASSPTSGEQETQYF	.	TRBV4-1	TRBJ2-5
CASSQLDRADYGYTF	.	TRBV4-3	TRBJ1-2
CATSRRIVAGLDEQFF	.	TRBV15	TRBJ2-1
CASSSVISLAEQYF	.	TRBV11-2	TRBJ2-7
CASSASNEKLFF	.	TRBV5-1	TRBJ1-4